The next 30 T cell receptor beta chains were all read from a single sample in a study of identical twins. TCRdb processed the 5' RACE reads anew with MiXCR; each CDR3 protein has one entry. The sample includes 240,000 or so distinct CDR3 sequences, roughly 7% of them seen just once. This same sample was also taken into another study, of yellow fever vaccine responses in identical twins.

Source material: memory (CD45RO+) T cells sorted from blood. All receptors come from a young woman in good health.

The genes are TRBV29-1 and TRBJ2-7; 8 nucleotides line up with TRBD1. J gave up 6 bases and V 7 bases, and 5 bases lay outside the gene matches. The CDR3 consists of 11 residues. Germline CDR1 is SQVTM and CDR2 is ANQGSEA. CDR3 region: CSGRTGFEQYF. In DNA, the CDR3 is TGCAGCGGCCGGACAGGGTTCGAGCAGTACTTC.

This clonotype was seen repeatedly, ten times or more. The chain has TRBV28 and TRBJ2-1, with 14 bases lining up with TRBD2. This CDR3 is built from 15 residues. V dropped 5 bases and J dropped 8; count of bases not matched to a gene: 5. CDR1 and CDR2 from the germline V gene are MDHEN and SYDVKM. The CDR3 region has the DNA TGTGCCAGCAGTCGGACTAGCGGGAGGTCGGATGAGCAGTTCTTC. Encoded protein: CASSRTSGRSDEQFF.

This clonotype was found a few times. The rearrangement uses TRBV29-1 and TRBJ2-1; possibly TRBD2 for D (5 bases). V lost 4 bases and J 3 bases, leaving 13 bases between the germline ends. CDR1 SQVTM and CDR2 ANQGSEA come from the germline V gene. The CDR3 covers 14 residues. The CDR3 loop is CSVGERVYYNEQFF. The CDR3 region has the DNA TGCAGCGTTGGGGAGCGAGTTTACTACAATGAGCAGTTCTTC.

The chain joins TRBV6-2 or TRBV6-3 to TRBJ2-5; D call uncertain. The CDR3 contains 16 residues. Germline loops: CDR1 MNHEY, CDR2 SVGEGT. Trimming stripped 6 bases from V and 5 bases from J, with 22 bases between. The CDR3 DNA reads as TGTGCCAGCAGCGCCTTTGGGTTCACCAATTTTGAGACCCAGTACTTC. Amino acid sequence: CASSAFGFTNFETQYF.

This clonotype was observed many times. This sequence joins TRBV6-6 and TRBJ2-7, with D tentatively TRBD2 (5 bases). Trimming shortened V by 0 bases and J by 5 bases, and 8 bases separated the two germline ends. The CDR3 is 13 residues long. Germline CDR1 is MNHNY and CDR2 is SVGAGI (reference sequence). CDR3 in amino acids: CASSYSYGNEQYF. CDR3 sequence (DNA): TGTGCCAGCAGTTACTCGTACGGGAACGAGCAGTACTTC.

This clonotype has ten or more counts. The rearrangement links TRBV20-1 to TRBJ2-3, with D perhaps matching TRBD2 (5 bases). The CDR3 spans 14 residues. The germline V gene encodes CDR1 DFQATT and CDR2 SNEGSKA (reference sequence). V was shortened by 3 bases and J by 0 bases, with 10 bases between the two germline ends. The CDR3 coding sequence is TGCAGTGCTAGCCCAGCGGTGAGCACAGATACGCAGTATTTT. This codes for CSASPAVSTDTQYF.

This clonotype was counted between two and nine times. The gene calls are TRBV2 and TRBJ2-5; 9 nucleotides agree with TRBD1. CDR3 length equals 19 residues. The V gene's germline CDR1 is SNHLY and CDR2 FYNNEI. Losses at the gene ends were 5 bases for V and 5 bases for J; bases not matched to a gene: 21. This CDR3 is CASSRPGQGQGGIVETQYF. CDR3 sequence (DNA): TGTGCCAGCAGTCGTCCGGGACAGGGACAGGGAGGTATTGTGGAGACCCAGTACTTC.

The gene calls are TRBV5-1 and TRBJ2-1; TRBD2 agrees at 8 bases. V lost 4 bases, J lost 5 bases, and 11 bases stayed unmatched. CDR3 size: 16 residues. CDR1 SGHRS and CDR2 YFSETQ come from the germline V gene. Written as DNA, the CDR3 is TGCGCCAGCAGCCCCAGCGGGGGAGGCTCTCACAATGAGCAGTTCTTC. Its translation is CASSPSGGGSHNEQFF.

The chain links TRBV11-2 to TRBJ2-5, with 7 bases matching TRBD2. Germline V gene lookup returns CDR1 SGHAT and CDR2 FQNNGV. Unmatched junction bases numbered 18, after V lost 4 bases and J lost 7 bases. The CDR3 is 17 residues long. The CDR3 DNA reads as TGTGCCAGCAGCTCTGTAAGGGGCGGGAGCGGTTTAGCGACCCAGTACTTC. Protein product: CASSSVRGGSGLATQYF.

This clonotype occurred many times. The rearrangement uses TRBV4-1 and TRBJ2-3, with 12 bases lining up with TRBD2. Germline V gives CDR1 MGHRA, CDR2 YSYEKL. After removal of 3 bases from V and 3 bases from J, the junction contained 4 bases not matched to a gene. The CDR3 sequence is 16 residues long. The CDR3 here is CASSQTSGRVTDTQYF. The CDR3 DNA is TGCGCCAGCAGCCAGACTAGCGGGAGAGTAACAGATACGCAGTATTTT.

The chain carries TRBV5-4 and TRBJ1-1; tentative D call: TRBD1 (5 bases). The CDR3 is made up of 15 amino acids. Germline V gene data show CDR1 as SGHNT and CDR2 as YYREEE (reference sequence). V shed 3 bases and J shed 6 bases, with 18 bases lying between them. CDR3 nucleotide sequence: TGTGCCAGCAGCTCAAATTCAGGGTTTAGTTCTGAAGCTTTCTTT. Residues: CASSSNSGFSSEAFF. The variable domain in full, completed from reference TRBV5-4 and TRBJ1-1, reads ETGVTQSPTHLIKTRGQQVTLRCSSQSGHNTVSWYQQALGQGPQFIFQYYREEENGRGNFPPRFSGLQFPNYSSELNVNALELDDSALYLCASSSNSGFSSEAFFGQGTRLTVV.

This clonotype has a handful of counts. The CDR3 bases are TGCGCCAGCAGCCAGGAGACAGGGGGCGCCCACAATGAGCAGTTCTTC. Amino acid sequence: CASSQETGGAHNEQFF. This rearrangement joins TRBV5-1 to TRBJ2-1; 10 positions agree with TRBD1. The J segment lost 5 bases and the V segment lost 4 bases, leaving 9 bases of the junction unmatched. Germline CDR1 is SGHRS and CDR2 is YFSETQ. CDR3 length equals 16 residues. Filled out from reference TRBV5-1 and TRBJ2-1, the complete variable domain reads KAGVTQTPRYLIKTRGQQVTLSCSPISGHRSVSWYQQTPGQGLQFLFEYFSETQRNKGNFPGRFSGRQFSNSRSEMNVSTLELGDSALYLCASSQETGGAHNEQFFGPGTRLTVL.

The CDR3 loop reads CASSLAGGRGLDGYTF. The DNA for the CDR3 is TGTGCCAGCAGTTTGGCCGGGGGAAGGGGCTTGGATGGCTACACCTTC. The chain has TRBV12-3 or TRBV12-4 and TRBJ1-2; perhaps TRBD1 as D (5 bases). This CDR3 has 16 amino acids. V was cut by 3 bases and J by 6 bases, with 20 bases left in between.

The chain couples TRBV20-1 to TRBJ2-7; no clear D gene. The CDR3 spans 15 residues. The V gene's germline CDR1 is DFQATT and CDR2 SNEGSKA (reference sequence). Trimming shortened V by 2 bases and J by 0 bases, and 14 bases separated the two germline ends. The CDR3 sequence: CSARSPMQASYEQYV. CDR3 bases: TGCAGTGCTAGATCCCCTATGCAGGCCTCCTACGAGCAGTACGTC.

This clonotype was seen repeatedly, ten times or more. The chain links TRBV7-8 to TRBJ1-5; D is unclear. The CDR3 has 15 amino acids. The germline CDR1 and CDR2 sequences are SGHVS and FQNEAQ. Trimming took 3 bases from V and 6 from J, leaving 15 bases between them. The CDR3: CASSFNSGLGQPQHF. In nucleotides, the CDR3 is TGTGCCAGCAGCTTCAATAGTGGACTTGGTCAGCCCCAGCATTTT.

This clonotype showed up just once. The V call is TRBV20-1, the J call TRBJ2-3; possible D gene TRBD2, 6 bases. The CDR3 covers 12 residues. V lost 3 bases and J 4 bases, leaving 8 bases between the germline ends. In germline, CDR1 is DFQATT, CDR2 SNEGSKA (reference sequence). The CDR3: CSARGGADTQYF. In DNA form, the CDR3 reads TGCAGTGCTAGGGGGGGTGCAGATACGCAGTATTTT.

Many counts were recorded for this clonotype. V usage is TRBV15 and J usage is TRBJ2-4; unclear D gene. Germline V gives CDR1 LNHNV, CDR2 YYDKDF (reference sequence). V dropped 1 base and J dropped 7 bases, with 8 bases sitting between them. The length of the CDR3 is 13 residues. Here the CDR3 reads CATSRATDNIQYF. CDR3 in DNA: TGTGCCACCAGCAGAGCCACCGATAACATTCAGTACTTC.

This clonotype showed up just a few times. The rearrangement links TRBV20-1 to TRBJ1-2, with D possibly TRBD1 on 5 matching bases. Per the germline V gene, CDR1 is DFQATT and CDR2 is SNEGSKA (reference sequence). The CDR3 consists of 13 residues. Trimming left V 5 bases short and J 6 bases short, with 16 bases between. This CDR3 is CSAVRGGTDGYTF. As DNA, the CDR3 is TGCAGTGCTGTGCGGGGGGGAACCGATGGCTACACCTTC.

The sample holds a few counts of this clonotype. The J gene is TRBJ2-1, the V gene TRBV7-6; 10 nucleotides align to TRBD2. V dropped 1 base and J dropped 4; count of bases not matched to a gene: 7. The germline CDR1 and CDR2 sequences are SGHVS and FNYEAQ. This CDR3 has 17 residues. The chain's CDR3 is CASSLEVRTSGYNEQFF. In DNA form, the CDR3 reads TGTGCCAGCAGCTTAGAGGTCCGGACTAGCGGATACAATGAGCAGTTCTTC.

The chain joins TRBV7-2 to TRBJ2-1; perhaps TRBD1 as D (5 bases). The length of the CDR3 is 15 residues. CDR1 is SGHTA and CDR2 is FQGNSA in the germline V gene. Deletions cut 3 bases from V and 2 bases from J, with 11 bases between. For the CDR3, the DNA is TGTGCCAGCAGCTTTTGGACAACCCCCTACAATGAGCAGTTCTTC. It translates to CASSFWTTPYNEQFF. Using reference TRBV7-2 and TRBJ2-1 for the parts outside the CDR3, the full variable domain is GAGVSQSPSNKVTEKGKDVELRCDPISGHTALYWYRQSLGQGLEFLIYFQGNSAPDKSGLPSDRFSAERTGGSVSTLTIQRTQQEDSAVYLCASSFWTTPYNEQFFGPGTRLTVL.

The rearrangement joins TRBV5-1 to TRBJ2-4; 9 nucleotides match TRBD1. The V segment lost 4 bases and the J segment 1 base; nucleotides outside the gene matches: 6. This CDR3 has 16 residues. From germline, CDR1 is SGHRS and CDR2 YFSETQ. The CDR3 loop is CASSDRDREAKNIQYF. The CDR3 DNA reads as TGCGCCAGCAGCGACCGGGACAGGGAGGCCAAAAACATTCAGTACTTC. The full variable domain, with the rest looked up from reference TRBV5-1 and TRBJ2-4, is KAGVTQTPRYLIKTRGQQVTLSCSPISGHRSVSWYQQTPGQGLQFLFEYFSETQRNKGNFPGRFSGRQFSNSRSEMNVSTLELGDSALYLCASSDRDREAKNIQYFGAGTRLSVL.

This rearrangement joins TRBV2 to TRBJ1-1; 7 bases agree with TRBD1. The junction had 11 bases not matched to a gene; V was cut back by 4 bases and J by 0 bases. Germline V CDR1 and CDR2: SNHLY, FYNNEI. This CDR3 comprises 17 residues. CDR3 DNA: TGTGCCAGCAGTGCAACCGGGACAGATATATTGAACACTGAAGCTTTCTTT. This encodes CASSATGTDILNTEAFF.

This clonotype was detected only a few times. The rearrangement links TRBV11-2 to TRBJ2-2; D is unresolved. V lost 6 bases and J 3 bases, leaving 11 bases between the germline ends. This CDR3 is 14 amino acids long. The germline CDR1 and CDR2 sequences are SGHAT and FQNNGV. Here the CDR3 reads CASSLLGYTGELFF. The CDR3 nucleotides are TGTGCCAGCAGTTTGCTAGGTTACACCGGGGAGCTGTTTTTT.

V gene TRBV6-6 combines with J gene TRBJ2-3; no reliable D call. The CDR3 runs to 13 residues. V was clipped by 5 bases and J by 4 bases, with 10 bases between them. Germline assignment: CDR1 MNHNY and CDR2 SVGAGI (reference sequence). Here the CDR3 reads CASSPEMADTQYF. The CDR3 DNA reads as TGTGCCAGCAGTCCCGAGATGGCAGATACGCAGTATTTT.

In its sample, this clonotype was seen a few times. This chain links TRBV28 with TRBJ2-1, with 12 bases aligning to TRBD2. V lost 10 bases, J lost 0 bases, and 13 bases stayed unmatched. The germline gives CDR1 MDHEN, CDR2 SYDVKM. CDR3 length: 18 residues. DNA for the CDR3: TGTGCCACCCTAAGGACTAGCGGGGCCGTTAGCTCCTACAATGAGCAGTTCTTC. This translates into CATLRTSGAVSSYNEQFF.

J is TRBJ1-2 and V is TRBV7-8, with TRBD1 identical over 7 bases. Germline CDR1 SGHVS, CDR2 FQNEAQ. Germline trimming cut 5 bases from V and 5 bases from J; bases unmatched to any gene: 14. The CDR3 covers 16 residues. This CDR3 is CASSGYEGAISYGYTF. CDR3 DNA sequence: TGTGCCAGCAGCGGCTATGAGGGGGCAATTAGTTATGGCTACACCTTC. Complete variable domain (other parts from reference TRBV7-8 and TRBJ1-2): GAGVSQSPRYKVAKRGQDVALRCDPISGHVSLFWYQQALGQGPEFLTYFQNEAQLDKSGLPSDRFFAERPEGSVSTLKIQRTQQEDSAVYLCASSGYEGAISYGYTFGSGTRLTVV.

The table lists this clonotype with many counts. V usage is TRBV6-5 and J usage is TRBJ1-3; D possibly corresponds to TRBD1 (5 bases). The CDR3 covers 16 residues. V was cut by 0 bases and J by 0 bases, with 9 bases left in between. Germline V gene data show CDR1 as MNHEY and CDR2 as SVGAGI. Written as DNA, the CDR3 is TGTGCCAGCAGTTACTCCGACAGCTACTCTGGAAACACCATATATTTT. Protein product: CASSYSDSYSGNTIYF.

This clonotype was recorded a few times. The chain combines TRBV29-1 with TRBJ2-5; D may be TRBD1 (5 bases). The germline gives CDR1 SQVTM, CDR2 ANQGSEA. Trimming shortened V by 7 bases and J by 0 bases, and 18 bases separated the two germline ends. This CDR3 is built from 15 residues. The DNA for the CDR3 is TGCAGCGAGAAGGGGTTGGCAGCAAACCAAGAGACCCAGTACTTC. Amino acid sequence: CSEKGLAANQETQYF. The full variable domain, completed using reference TRBV29-1 and TRBJ2-5, is SAVISQKPSRDICQRGTSLTIQCQVDSQVTMMFWYRQQPGQSLTLIATANQGSEATYESGFVIDKFPISRPNLTFSTLTVSNMSPEDSSIYLCSEKGLAANQETQYFGPGTRLLVL.

A few counts support this clonotype. The CDR3 spells CSARVVGGAGNTIYF. CDR3 in DNA: TGCAGTGCTAGGGTCGTCGGGGGCGCGGGAAACACCATATATTTT. The V call is TRBV20-1, the J call TRBJ1-3, with D maybe TRBD1 (6 bases). Per the germline V gene, CDR1 is DFQATT and CDR2 is SNEGSKA (reference sequence). V was trimmed by 3 bases and J by 4 bases, leaving 16 bases between them. This CDR3 contains 15 residues.

J is TRBJ1-1 and V is TRBV2; no firm D call. With 7 bases removed from V and 2 bases from J, the gap between germline ends came to 14 bases. Per the germline V gene, CDR1 is SNHLY and CDR2 is FYNNEI. CDR3 length: 14 residues. The CDR3 DNA reads as TGTGCCAGCACCGCGGCGGGTCGAAACACTGAAGCTTTCTTT. Translating it yields CASTAAGRNTEAFF.